This T cell receptor (beta chain) was documented in a study of CD8 T cells in Susac syndrome. The V gene's germline CDR1 is KGHSH and CDR2 LQKENI. Trimming removed 1 base at V and 3 bases at J, with 18 bases between. The CDR3 is 17 residues long. Reverse transcription of about 0.45 to 1 ug RNA was carried out with random hexamers. TCRdb fed the immunoSEQ multiplex PCR reads into MiXCR, producing one record per CDR3 protein. Found here are under 200,000 distinct CDR3 sequences, approximately 96% of them singletons; the top ten hold approximately 0.098%. Study results and limitations: By the study's own acknowledgment, its TCR sequencing and HLA analysis included relatively few individuals.

CD8+ and CD4+ T cells were negatively isolated; TEMRA cells were FACS-enriched. About this clonotype: Antigen specificity is unknown.

This TCR was sampled from a human donor with Susac syndrome. This rearrangement joins TRBV18 to TRBJ1-1; D is possibly TRBD1 (5 bases). The sequencing input was CD4+ T cells from PBMCs. The CDR3 loop reads CASSPLEIAGGDTEAFF. In nucleotides, the CDR3 is TGTGCCAGCTCACCACTTGAGATTGCAGGAGGGGACACTGAAGCTTTCTTT.